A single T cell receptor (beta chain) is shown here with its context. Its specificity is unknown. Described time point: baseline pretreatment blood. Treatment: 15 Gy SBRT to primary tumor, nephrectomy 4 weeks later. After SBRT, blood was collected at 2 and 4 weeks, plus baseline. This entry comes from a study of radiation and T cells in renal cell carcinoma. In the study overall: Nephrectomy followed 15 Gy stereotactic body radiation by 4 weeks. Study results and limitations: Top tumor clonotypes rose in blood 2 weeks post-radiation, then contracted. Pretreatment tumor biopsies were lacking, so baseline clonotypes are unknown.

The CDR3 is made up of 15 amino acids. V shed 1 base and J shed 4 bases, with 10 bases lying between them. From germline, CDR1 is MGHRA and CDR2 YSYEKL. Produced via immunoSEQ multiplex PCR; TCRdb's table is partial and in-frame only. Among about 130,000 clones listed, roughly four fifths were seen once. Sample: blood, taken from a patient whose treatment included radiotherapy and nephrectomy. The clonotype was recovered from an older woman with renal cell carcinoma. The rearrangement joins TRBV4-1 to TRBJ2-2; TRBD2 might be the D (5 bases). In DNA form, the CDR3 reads TGCGCCAGCAGCCAAGTCCGGGGTGGCACCGGGGAGCTGTTTTTT. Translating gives CASSQVRGGTGELFF.